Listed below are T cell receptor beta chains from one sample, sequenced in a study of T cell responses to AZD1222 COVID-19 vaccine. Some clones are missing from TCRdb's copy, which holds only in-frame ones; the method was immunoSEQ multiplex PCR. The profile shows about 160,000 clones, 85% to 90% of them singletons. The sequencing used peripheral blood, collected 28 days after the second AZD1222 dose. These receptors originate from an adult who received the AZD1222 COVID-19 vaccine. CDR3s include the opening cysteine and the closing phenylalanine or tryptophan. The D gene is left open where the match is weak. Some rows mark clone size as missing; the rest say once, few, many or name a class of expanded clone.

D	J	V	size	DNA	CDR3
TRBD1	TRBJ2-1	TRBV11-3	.	TGTGCCAGCAGCGTACAGGGGGGCACCTACAATGAGCAGTTCTTC	CASSVQGGTYNEQFF
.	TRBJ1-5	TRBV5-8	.	TGTGCCAGCAGCCGGGGCGCGGCAGGGAAGAATCAGCCCCAGCATTTT	CASSRGAAGKNQPQHF
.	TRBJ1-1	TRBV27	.	TGTGCCAGCAGTTTAGCGTTTAGACTAACCACCACTGAAGCTTTCTTT	CASSLAFRLTTTEAFF
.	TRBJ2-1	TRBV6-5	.	TGTGCCAGTAGCGGAGGAACCTACAATGAGCAGTTCTTC	CASSGGTYNEQFF
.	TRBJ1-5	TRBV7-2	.	TGTGCCAGCAGCTTAGTAGGGGTTGATAATCAGCCCCAGCATTTT	CASSLVGVDNQPQHF
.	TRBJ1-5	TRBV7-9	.	TGTGCCAGCAGCTTTGTGAATCAGCCCCAGCATTTT	CASSFVNQPQHF
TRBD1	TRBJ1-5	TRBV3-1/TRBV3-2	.	TGTGCCAGCAGCCAAGGTTTAGGGACAGGGGCGGGTCAGCCCCAGCATTTT	CASSQGLGTGAGQPQHF
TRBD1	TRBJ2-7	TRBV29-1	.	TGCAGCGTTGAAGATCAAGGTCGGGACAGGGGGCTCGGCGAGCAGTACTTC	CSVEDQGRDRGLGEQYF
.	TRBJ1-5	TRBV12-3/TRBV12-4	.	TGTGCCAGCAGCCTCCGTCAGGATCAGCCCCAGCATTTT	CASSLRQDQPQHF
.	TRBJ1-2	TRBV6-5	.	TGTGCCAGCAGTTACCGGGTGAGGGACTATGGCTACACCTTC	CASSYRVRDYGYTF
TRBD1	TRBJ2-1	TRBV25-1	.	TGTGCCAGCAGTGAATCGGGGGACAGGGGATATAATGAGCAGTTCTTC	CASSESGDRGYNEQFF
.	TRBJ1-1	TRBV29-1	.	TGCAGCGTTGAAGTTTTGAACACTGAAGCTTTCTTT	CSVEVLNTEAFF
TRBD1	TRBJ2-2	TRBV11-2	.	TGTGCCAGCAGCTCCTATACCCGGGACAGGGGCACCGGGGAGCTGTTTTTT	CASSSYTRDRGTGELFF
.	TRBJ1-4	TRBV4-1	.	TGCGCCAGCAGCCTTGGAGCGCAGCCCAGATATGAAAAACTGTTTTTT	CASSLGAQPRYEKLFF
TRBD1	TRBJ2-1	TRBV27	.	TGTGCCATACATGGGACAGGGGATGGTGAGCAGTTCTTC	CAIHGTGDGEQFF
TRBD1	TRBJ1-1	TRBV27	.	TGTGCCAGCAGCAGGGACAGACTAAACGAGAACACTGAAGCTTTCTTT	CASSRDRLNENTEAFF
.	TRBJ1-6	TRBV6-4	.	TGTGCCAGCAGACAGCGAGTGGATTCACCCCTCCACTTT	CASRQRVDSPLHF
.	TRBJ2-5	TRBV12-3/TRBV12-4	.	TGTGCCAGCATGGGGGGATGGGAGACCCAGTACTTC	CASMGGWETQYF
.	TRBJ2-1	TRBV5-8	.	TGTGCCAGCAGCCCTTTCCAACTAGTCGAGCAGTTCTTC	CASSPFQLVEQFF
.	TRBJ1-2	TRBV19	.	TGTGCCAGTAGTATAGATATACAGGGTTATGGCTACACCTTC	CASSIDIQGYGYTF
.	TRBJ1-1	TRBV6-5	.	TGTGCCAGCAGAAGACAGATCATGAACACTGAAGCTTTCTTT	CASRRQIMNTEAFF
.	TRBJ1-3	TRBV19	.	TGTGCCAGTAGTATAGATCGACGTCCCACCATATATTTT	CASSIDRRPTIYF
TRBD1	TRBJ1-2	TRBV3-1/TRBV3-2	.	TGTGCCAGCAGCCACGAGACAGGGACCACCCGAAGGGGCTACACCTTC	CASSHETGTTRRGYTF
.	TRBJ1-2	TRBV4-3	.	TGCGCCAGCAGCCAAGGGGCCAGGGGAAACTATGGCTACACCTTC	CASSQGARGNYGYTF
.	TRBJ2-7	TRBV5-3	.	TGTGCCAGAAGCTTGAGGACGGAAAGCTCCTACGAGCAGTACTTC	CARSLRTESSYEQYF
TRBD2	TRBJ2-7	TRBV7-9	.	TGTGCCAGCAGCAAACGGGGGGACTACGAGCAGTACTTC	CASSKRGDYEQYF
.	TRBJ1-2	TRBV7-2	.	TGTGCCAGCAGCTTAGTGACGGACTCCCCCTATGGCTACACCTTC	CASSLVTDSPYGYTF
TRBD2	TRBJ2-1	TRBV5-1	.	TGCGCCAGCAGCTTGGTTGCTAGCGGATACAATGAGCAGTTCTTC	CASSLVASGYNEQFF
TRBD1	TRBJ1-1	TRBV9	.	TGTGCCAGCAGCGTAGAGCCCGCAGGGACAGGAGGTACTTTCTTT	CASSVEPAGTGGTFF
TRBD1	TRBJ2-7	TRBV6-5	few	TGTGCCAGCAGCCCAGGGGGCGGCTACGAGCAGTACTTC	CASSPGGGYEQYF
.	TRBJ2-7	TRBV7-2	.	TGTGCCAGCAGCTCGGACAACCCCAGCTACGAGCAGTACTTC	CASSSDNPSYEQYF
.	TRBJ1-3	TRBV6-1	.	TGTGCCAGCAGTGAAGGACTTGGAAACACCATATATTTT	CASSEGLGNTIYF
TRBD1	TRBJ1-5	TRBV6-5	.	TGTGCCAGCAGTAAGACAGGGGACCAGCCCCAGCATTTT	CASSKTGDQPQHF
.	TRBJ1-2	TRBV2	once	TGTGCCAGCAGTGAGACAGAATATGGCTACACCTTC	CASSETEYGYTF
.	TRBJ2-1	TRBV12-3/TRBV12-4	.	TGTGCCAGCAGTGTCGCGACAGCCAATGAGCAGTTCTTC	CASSVATANEQFF
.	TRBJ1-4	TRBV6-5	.	TGTGCCAGCAGTTACTCAGTGCTGGACCTTAATGAAAAACTGTTTTTT	CASSYSVLDLNEKLFF